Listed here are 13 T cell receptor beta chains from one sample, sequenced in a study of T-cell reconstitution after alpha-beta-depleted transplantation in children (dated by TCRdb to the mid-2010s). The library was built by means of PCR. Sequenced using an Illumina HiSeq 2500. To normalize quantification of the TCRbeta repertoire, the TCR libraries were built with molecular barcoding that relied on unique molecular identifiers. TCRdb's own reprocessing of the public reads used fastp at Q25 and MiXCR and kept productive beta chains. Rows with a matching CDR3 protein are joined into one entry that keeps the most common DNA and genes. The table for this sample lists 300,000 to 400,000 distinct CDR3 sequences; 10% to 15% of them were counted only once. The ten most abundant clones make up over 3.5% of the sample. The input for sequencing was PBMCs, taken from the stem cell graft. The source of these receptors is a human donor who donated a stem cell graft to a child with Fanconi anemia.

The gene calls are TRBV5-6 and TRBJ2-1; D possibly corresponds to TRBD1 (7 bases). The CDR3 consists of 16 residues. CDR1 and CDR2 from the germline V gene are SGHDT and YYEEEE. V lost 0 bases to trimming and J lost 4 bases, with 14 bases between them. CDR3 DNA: TGTGCCAGCAGCTTGGAAGGAGGGGGCCCTTACAATGAGCAGTTCTTC. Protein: CASSLEGGGPYNEQFF.

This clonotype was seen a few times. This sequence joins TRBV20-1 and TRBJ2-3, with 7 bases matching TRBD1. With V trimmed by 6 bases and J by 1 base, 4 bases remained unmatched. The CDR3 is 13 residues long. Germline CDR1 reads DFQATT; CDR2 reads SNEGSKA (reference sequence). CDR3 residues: CSAVTGGTDTQYF. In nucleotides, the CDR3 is TGCAGTGCCGTTACAGGGGGCACAGATACGCAGTATTTT.

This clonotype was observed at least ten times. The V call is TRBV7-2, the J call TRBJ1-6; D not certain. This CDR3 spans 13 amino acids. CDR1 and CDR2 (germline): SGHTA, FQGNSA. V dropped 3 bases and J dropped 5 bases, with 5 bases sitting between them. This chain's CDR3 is CASSFADNSPLHF. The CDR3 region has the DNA TGTGCCAGCAGCTTTGCCGATAATTCACCCCTCCACTTT.

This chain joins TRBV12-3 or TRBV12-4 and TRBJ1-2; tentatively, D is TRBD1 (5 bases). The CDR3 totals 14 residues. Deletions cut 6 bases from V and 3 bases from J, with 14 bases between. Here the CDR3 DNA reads TGTGCCAGCAGCTTTGCAACAGGACACTATGGCTACACCTTC. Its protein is CASSFATGHYGYTF.

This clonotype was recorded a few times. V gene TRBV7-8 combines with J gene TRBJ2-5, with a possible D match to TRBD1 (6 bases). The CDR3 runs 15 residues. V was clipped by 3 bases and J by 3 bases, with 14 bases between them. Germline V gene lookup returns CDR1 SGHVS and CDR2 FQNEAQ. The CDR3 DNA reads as TGTGCCAGCAGCTTTTCGACAGGAGCCGAAGAGACCCAGTACTTC. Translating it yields CASSFSTGAEETQYF.

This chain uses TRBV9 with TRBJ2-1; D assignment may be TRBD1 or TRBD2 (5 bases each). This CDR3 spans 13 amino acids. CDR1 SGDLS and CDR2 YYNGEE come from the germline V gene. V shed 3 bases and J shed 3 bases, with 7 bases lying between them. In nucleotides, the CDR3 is TGTGCCAGCAGCGGGGACGACTACAATGAGCAGTTCTTC. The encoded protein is CASSGDDYNEQFF.

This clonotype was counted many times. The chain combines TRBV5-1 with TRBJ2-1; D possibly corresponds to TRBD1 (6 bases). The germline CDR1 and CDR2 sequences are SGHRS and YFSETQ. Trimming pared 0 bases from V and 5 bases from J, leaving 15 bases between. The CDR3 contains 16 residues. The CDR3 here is CASSLVGQGLNNEQFF. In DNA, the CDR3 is TGCGCCAGCAGCTTGGTGGGGCAGGGGCTAAACAATGAGCAGTTCTTC.

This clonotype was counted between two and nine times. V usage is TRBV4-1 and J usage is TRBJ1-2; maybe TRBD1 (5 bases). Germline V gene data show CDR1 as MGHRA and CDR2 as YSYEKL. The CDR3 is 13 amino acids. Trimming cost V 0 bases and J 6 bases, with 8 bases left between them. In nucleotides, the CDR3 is TGCGCCAGCAGCCAAGAGGAAGGGGATGGCTACACCTTC. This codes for CASSQEEGDGYTF.

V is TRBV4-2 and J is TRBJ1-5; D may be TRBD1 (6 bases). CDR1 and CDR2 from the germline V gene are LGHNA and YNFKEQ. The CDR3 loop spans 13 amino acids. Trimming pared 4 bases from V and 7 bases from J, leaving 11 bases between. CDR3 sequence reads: CASSPGGGQPQHF. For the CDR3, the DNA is TGTGCCAGCAGCCCCGGGGGCGGGCAGCCCCAGCATTTT.

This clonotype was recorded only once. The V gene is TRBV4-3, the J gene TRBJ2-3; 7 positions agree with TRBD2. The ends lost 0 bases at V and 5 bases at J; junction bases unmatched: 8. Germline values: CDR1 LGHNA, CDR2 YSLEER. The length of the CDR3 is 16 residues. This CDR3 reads CASSQDYQRGVDTQYF. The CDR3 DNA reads TGCGCCAGCAGCCAAGACTACCAGCGGGGAGTAGATACGCAGTATTTT.

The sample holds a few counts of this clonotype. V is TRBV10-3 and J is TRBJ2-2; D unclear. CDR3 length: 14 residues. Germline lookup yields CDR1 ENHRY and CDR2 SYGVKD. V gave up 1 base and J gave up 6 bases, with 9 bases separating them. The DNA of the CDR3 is TGTGCCATCAGTGAGTTTGGGGAAGCCGGGGAGCTGTTTTTT. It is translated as CAISEFGEAGELFF.

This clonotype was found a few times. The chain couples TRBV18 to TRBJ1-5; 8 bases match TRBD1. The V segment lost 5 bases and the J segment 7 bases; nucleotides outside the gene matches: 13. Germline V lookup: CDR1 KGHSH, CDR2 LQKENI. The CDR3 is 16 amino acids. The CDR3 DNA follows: TGTGCCAGCTCAGACTCGGACAGGGCGAGAAGGCAGCCCCAGCATTTT. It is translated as CASSDSDRARRQPQHF.

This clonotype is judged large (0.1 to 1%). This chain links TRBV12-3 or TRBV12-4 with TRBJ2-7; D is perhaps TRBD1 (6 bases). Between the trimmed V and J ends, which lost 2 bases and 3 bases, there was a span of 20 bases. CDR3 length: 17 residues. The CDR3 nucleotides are TGTGCCAGCAGTTTATTTACAGGGACCCCGCTGGGCTACGAGCAGTACTTC. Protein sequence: CASSLFTGTPLGYEQYF.